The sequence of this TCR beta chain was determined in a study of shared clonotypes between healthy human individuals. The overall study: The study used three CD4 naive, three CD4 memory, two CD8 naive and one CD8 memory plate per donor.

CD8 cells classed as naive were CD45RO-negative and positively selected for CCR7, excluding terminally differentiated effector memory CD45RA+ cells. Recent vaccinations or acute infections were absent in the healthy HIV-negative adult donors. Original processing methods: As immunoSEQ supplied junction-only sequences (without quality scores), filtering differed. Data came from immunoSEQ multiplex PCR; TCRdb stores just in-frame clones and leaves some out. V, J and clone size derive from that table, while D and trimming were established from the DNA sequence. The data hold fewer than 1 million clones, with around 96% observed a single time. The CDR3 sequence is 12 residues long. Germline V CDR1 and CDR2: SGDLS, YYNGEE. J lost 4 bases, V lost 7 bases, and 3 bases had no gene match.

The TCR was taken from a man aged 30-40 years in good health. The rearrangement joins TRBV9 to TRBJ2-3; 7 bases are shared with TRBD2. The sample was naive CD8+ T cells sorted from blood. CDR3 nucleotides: TGTGCCAGCTCCGCGGGGGCAGATACGCAGTATTTT. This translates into CASSAGADTQYF.